A selection of T cell receptor beta chains follows, all from one sample in a study of T cells in Graves' hyperthyroidism and ophthalmopathy. TCRdb reprocessed the multiplex PCR reads via MiXCR and lists one record per CDR3 protein. This table holds a few hundred thousand distinct CDR3 sequences, roughly 15% found once. The specimen was blood. These receptors were obtained from a woman between 40 and 50 years old with Graves' hyperthyroidism that later progressed to Graves' ophthalmopathy. Both conserved end residues are part of each CDR3. Fields, in order: CDR3 length, clone size, D gene, J gene, V gene, CDR3 DNA, CDR3 protein. A D gene is named only where the DNA matches it firmly. Clone size is shown for a subset of rows, as once, few, many or a class of expanded clone.

>17|.|TRBD2|TRBJ2-4|TRBV5-1
TGCGCCAGCAGCCCAACGGGGACTAGCGGGATCAAAAACATTCAGTACTTC
CASSPTGTSGIKNIQYF
>13|many|.|TRBJ1-1|TRBV27
TGTGCCAGCTATAAACAGGGCCCCACTGAAGCTTTCTTT
CASYKQGPTEAFF
>16|many|.|TRBJ2-5|TRBV6-1
TGTGCCAGCAGTCCCACATTGCGCTCGTACCAAGAGACCCAGTACTTC
CASSPTLRSYQETQYF
>13|many|TRBD1|TRBJ1-2|TRBV20-1
TGCAGTGCGCGGGACAGGGAAAACTATGGCTACACCTTC
CSARDRENYGYTF
>14|many|.|TRBJ1-1|TRBV18
TGTGCCAGCTCACCACCGGAAGGGTCCACTGAAGCTTTCTTT
CASSPPEGSTEAFF
>14|many|.|TRBJ1-2|TRBV29-1
TGCAGCGTTGGTTTTCTCCCAGCTGGCTATGGCTACACCTTC
CSVGFLPAGYGYTF
>12|many|.|TRBJ2-6|TRBV6-1
TGTGCCAGCCCATCTGGGGCCAACGTCCTGACTTTC
CASPSGANVLTF
>14|many|.|TRBJ2-3|TRBV7-2
TGTGCCAGCAGCCAGCGGAAATTCACAGATACGCAGTATTTT
CASSQRKFTDTQYF
>17|.|.|TRBJ1-5|TRBV30
TGTGCCTGGAGTACGACTCGCGGGGGGAGGTTCAATCAGCCCGAGCATTTT
CAWSTTRGGRFNQPEHF
>15|many|.|TRBJ1-2|TRBV6-6
TGTGCCAGCAGTTACTCCTTGACAGGCGCTAATGGCTACACCTTC
CASSYSLTGANGYTF
>15|.|TRBD2|TRBJ2-7|TRBV5-1
TGCGCCAGCAGCCCTGAAGCGGGACTAGCGCGGGAGCAGTACTTC
CASSPEAGLAREQYF
>16|many|.|TRBJ2-7|TRBV11-2
TGTGCCAGCAGCTTAGAAGAGGGCGGTCTAAGGTACGAGCAGTACTTC
CASSLEEGGLRYEQYF
>16|many|TRBD2|TRBJ2-2|TRBV28
TGTGCCAGCAGTTTAAAGCTAGCGGGACGTCTCGGGGAGCTGTTTTTT
CASSLKLAGRLGELFF
>14|many|.|TRBJ2-5|TRBV2
TGTGCCAGCACCCGGAGGGGGTCCCAAGAGACCCAGTACTTC
CASTRRGSQETQYF
>11|.|.|TRBJ1-2|TRBV10-3
TGTGCCATCAGTGACAACTATGGCTACACCTTC
CAISDNYGYTF
>13|few|.|TRBJ1-5|TRBV20-1
TGCAGTGCTAAGCGGGAACTAGATCAGCCCCAGCATTTT
CSAKRELDQPQHF
>17|many|.|TRBJ2-1|TRBV28
TGTGCCAGCAGCCCCTACGGCCAGGTGAACTCCTACAATGAGCAGTTCTTC
CASSPYGQVNSYNEQFF
>15|many|TRBD2|TRBJ2-3|TRBV27
TGTGCCAGCAGTCCCCAAGCGGGAGTGACAGATACGCAGTATTTT
CASSPQAGVTDTQYF
>14|.|.|TRBJ1-1|TRBV2
TGTGCCAGCAGCCATGCAGGGTCAGGCACTGAAGCTTTCTTT
CASSHAGSGTEAFF
>14|many|.|TRBJ2-6|TRBV5-6
TGTGCCAGCACTACCCCATCTGGGGCCAACGTCCTGACTTTC
CASTTPSGANVLTF
>13|many|.|TRBJ2-7|TRBV11-1
TGTGCCAGCAGCTTTGGGGACACCTACGAGCAGTACTTC
CASSFGDTYEQYF
>16|few|TRBD2|TRBJ2-7|TRBV6-5
TGTGCCAGCAGTTACTCCTTAGCGGGAGCCTCCTACGAGCAGTACTTC
CASSYSLAGASYEQYF
>14|many|.|TRBJ2-1|TRBV2
TGTGCCAGCAGCGGTACCTTACTCAGGGTGGGTCAGTTCTTC
CASSGTLLRVGQFF
>17|once|TRBD2|TRBJ2-1|TRBV3-1
TGTGCCAGCGGGTCTGGCCGGGAGGTAGACTCCTACAATGAGCAGTTCTTC
CASGSGREVDSYNEQFF
>14|many|.|TRBJ2-7|TRBV9
TGTGCCAGCAGCCCCCACCGGACAGACTACGAGCAGTACTTC
CASSPHRTDYEQYF
>15|many|.|TRBJ2-7|TRBV5-1
TGCGCCAGCAGCTTATCCAGCGGAATACCCTACGAGCAGTACTTC
CASSLSSGIPYEQYF
>14|many|.|TRBJ1-5|TRBV3-1
TGTGCCAGCAGCCAAGGGGGGAGCAATCAGCCCCAGCATTTT
CASSQGGSNQPQHF
>15|many|TRBD2|TRBJ2-7|TRBV9
TGTGCCAGCAGCGTGAGTGACGGGAGGGCCTACGAGCAGTACTTC
CASSVSDGRAYEQYF
>14|many|.|TRBJ2-3|TRBV7-2
TGTGCCACCAGCTTTAGAGAAAGGACAGATACGCAGTATTTT
CATSFRERTDTQYF
>16|.|TRBD1|TRBJ1-5|TRBV4-2
TGTGCCAGCAGCCTTACGGGACAGGCGAGCACAGATACGCAGCATTTT
CASSLTGQASTDTQHF
>18|.|TRBD2|TRBJ2-4|TRBV9
TGTGCCAGCAGCGTTACTGGCGGGAGCCCGCTAGCCAAAAACATTCAGTACTTC
CASSVTGGSPLAKNIQYF
>17|many|TRBD2|TRBJ2-3|TRBV5-1
TGCGCCAGCAGCTTGGGGAGCGGGAGGGGTACGACAGATACGCAGTATTTT
CASSLGSGRGTTDTQYF
>16|few|.|TRBJ2-5|TRBV30
TGTGCCTGGAGTGTATGGGGGACTGCTTACCAAGAGACCCAGTACTTC
CAWSVWGTAYQETQYF
>14|.|.|TRBJ2-5|TRBV6-1
TGTGCCAGCAGTCGCGGGACAGCACAAGAGACCCAGTACTTC
CASSRGTAQETQYF
>15|few|.|TRBJ1-6|TRBV6-1
TGTGCCAGCAGTGAAGGAGGGGGACGTTATTCACCCCTCCACTTT
CASSEGGGRYSPLHF
>14|.|TRBD2|TRBJ2-7|TRBV29-1
TGCAGCGTTGATCGGGGCGGGAGTCGCCACGAGCAGTACTTC
CSVDRGGSRHEQYF
>16|many|.|TRBJ2-7|TRBV4-1
TGCGCCAGCAGCCCACAGATGTACAGGTCCCCCTACGAGCAGTACTTC
CASSPQMYRSPYEQYF
>15|many|TRBD2|TRBJ2-5|TRBV20-1
TGCAGTGCGAGAGACCTGTCTAGCGGGAGTGAGACCCAGTACTTC
CSARDLSSGSETQYF
>13|many|.|TRBJ1-1|TRBV7-9
TGTGCCAGCAGCCCGGTGGGCGGGACTGAAGCTTTCTTT
CASSPVGGTEAFF
>13|few|.|TRBJ1-2|TRBV20-1
TGCAGTGCGGGCCGGGACAAGGTATATGGCTACACCTTC
CSAGRDKVYGYTF
>11|many|.|TRBJ2-1|TRBV29-1
TGCAGCGGCGCCGGGATTAATGAGCAGTTCTTC
CSGAGINEQFF
>15|.|.|TRBJ2-5|TRBV2
TGTGCCAGCAGTGAGGGGGCTCTATTGGGAGAGACCCAGTACTTC
CASSEGALLGETQYF
>15|.|.|TRBJ2-7|TRBV7-3
TGTGCCAGCAGGTCCGGGGTCAGGGGCTCTGACGAGCAGTACTTC
CASRSGVRGSDEQYF
>16|few|TRBD1|TRBJ1-4|TRBV4-2
TGTGCCAGCAGCCAAGATTTAGGACAGGGGTATGAAAAACTGTTTTTT
CASSQDLGQGYEKLFF
>14|many|TRBD1|TRBJ1-1|TRBV12-3/TRBV12-4
TGTGCCAGCAGCCGTAACCAGGGGGCCACTGAAGCTTTCTTT
CASSRNQGATEAFF
>15|many|.|TRBJ2-2|TRBV5-1
TGCGCCAGCAGCTTGGGACGGACGAACACCGGGGAGCTGTTTTTT
CASSLGRTNTGELFF
>14|many|.|TRBJ2-1|TRBV10-2
TGCGCCAGCTCCTCGGTTAGCTCCTACAATGAGCAGTTCTTC
CASSSVSSYNEQFF
>13|many|.|TRBJ1-1|TRBV10-1
TGCGCCAGCAGCCAGTCCCGGGGAACTGAAGCTTTCTTT
CASSQSRGTEAFF
>18|many|.|TRBJ2-5|TRBV6-5
TGTGCCAGCAGTTTATTTTTTTTTGGCGTCGGAAACGAAGAGACCCAGTACTTC
CASSLFFFGVGNEETQYF
>13|.|TRBD1|TRBJ1-6|TRBV7-8
TGTGCCAGTGGGGGGACAGGGGGTTCACCCCTCCACTTT
CASGGTGGSPLHF
>15|many|.|TRBJ2-7|TRBV12-3/TRBV12-4
TGTGCCAGCAGTTTTGAGGGGATCGGAACCTACGAGCAGTACTTC
CASSFEGIGTYEQYF
>14|.|.|TRBJ1-2|TRBV24-1
TGTGCCACCAGTGATCTGGACTTTCTCCACGGCTACACCTTC
CATSDLDFLHGYTF
>14|many|TRBD2|TRBJ2-7|TRBV6-1
TGTGCCAGCAGTCCCTCGGGGGGTTCCTACGAGCAGTACTTC
CASSPSGGSYEQYF
>15|many|.|TRBJ1-5|TRBV10-3
TGTGCCATCAGTGATGTTTTTGTAAACAATCAGCCCCAGCATTTT
CAISDVFVNNQPQHF
>13|many|.|TRBJ1-1|TRBV27
TGTGCCAGCAGTTTAATAGCTAACACTGAAGCTTTCTTT
CASSLIANTEAFF
>14|.|.|TRBJ1-1|TRBV11-2
TGTGCCAGCAGCTTGGAAGCGGGGGGGCAATTGGCTTTCTTT
CASSLEAGGQLAFF
>16|.|.|TRBJ2-1|TRBV9
TGTGCCAGCAGCGTAGACCCGGGCAGCTCCTACAATGAGCAGTTCTTC
CASSVDPGSSYNEQFF